The TCR beta chain under discussion was sequenced for a study of CD4+ T cells in melanoma. Study-wide findings and caveats: Reportedly, melanoma neoantigen-specific CD4+ T cells showed varied differentiation states.

The germline gives CDR1 SGDLS, CDR2 YYNGEE. Germline trimming cut 0 bases from V and 4 bases from J; bases unmatched to any gene: 11. This CDR3 is built from 18 residues. TCRdb keeps only in-frame clones here, not all; method: immunoSEQ multiplex PCR. The data hold about 140,000 clones, with 80% to 95% observed a single time. Comment on this clone: Antigen specificity is unknown.

The TCR originated in a human donor with melanoma. V gene TRBV9 combines with J gene TRBJ2-3, with 10 bases identical to TRBD2. The CDR3 protein is CASSVGNSGGISPDTQYF. The CDR3 region has the DNA TGTGCCAGCAGCGTAGGTAATAGCGGGGGGATCAGTCCAGATACGCAGTATTTT.